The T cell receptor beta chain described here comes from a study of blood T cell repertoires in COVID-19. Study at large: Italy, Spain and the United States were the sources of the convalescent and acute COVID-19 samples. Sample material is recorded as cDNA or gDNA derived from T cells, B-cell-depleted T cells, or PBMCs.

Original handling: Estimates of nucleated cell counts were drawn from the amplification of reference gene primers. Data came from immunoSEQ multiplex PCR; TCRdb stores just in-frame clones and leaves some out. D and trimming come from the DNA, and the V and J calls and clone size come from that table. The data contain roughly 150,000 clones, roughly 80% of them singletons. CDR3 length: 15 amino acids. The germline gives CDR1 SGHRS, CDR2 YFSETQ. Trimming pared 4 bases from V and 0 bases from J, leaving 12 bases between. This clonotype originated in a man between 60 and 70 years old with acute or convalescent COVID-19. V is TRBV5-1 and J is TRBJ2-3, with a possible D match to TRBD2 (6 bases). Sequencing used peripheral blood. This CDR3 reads CASSRSGGSTDTQYF. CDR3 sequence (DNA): TGCGCCAGCAGCCGGAGCGGAGGGAGCACAGATACGCAGTATTTT.